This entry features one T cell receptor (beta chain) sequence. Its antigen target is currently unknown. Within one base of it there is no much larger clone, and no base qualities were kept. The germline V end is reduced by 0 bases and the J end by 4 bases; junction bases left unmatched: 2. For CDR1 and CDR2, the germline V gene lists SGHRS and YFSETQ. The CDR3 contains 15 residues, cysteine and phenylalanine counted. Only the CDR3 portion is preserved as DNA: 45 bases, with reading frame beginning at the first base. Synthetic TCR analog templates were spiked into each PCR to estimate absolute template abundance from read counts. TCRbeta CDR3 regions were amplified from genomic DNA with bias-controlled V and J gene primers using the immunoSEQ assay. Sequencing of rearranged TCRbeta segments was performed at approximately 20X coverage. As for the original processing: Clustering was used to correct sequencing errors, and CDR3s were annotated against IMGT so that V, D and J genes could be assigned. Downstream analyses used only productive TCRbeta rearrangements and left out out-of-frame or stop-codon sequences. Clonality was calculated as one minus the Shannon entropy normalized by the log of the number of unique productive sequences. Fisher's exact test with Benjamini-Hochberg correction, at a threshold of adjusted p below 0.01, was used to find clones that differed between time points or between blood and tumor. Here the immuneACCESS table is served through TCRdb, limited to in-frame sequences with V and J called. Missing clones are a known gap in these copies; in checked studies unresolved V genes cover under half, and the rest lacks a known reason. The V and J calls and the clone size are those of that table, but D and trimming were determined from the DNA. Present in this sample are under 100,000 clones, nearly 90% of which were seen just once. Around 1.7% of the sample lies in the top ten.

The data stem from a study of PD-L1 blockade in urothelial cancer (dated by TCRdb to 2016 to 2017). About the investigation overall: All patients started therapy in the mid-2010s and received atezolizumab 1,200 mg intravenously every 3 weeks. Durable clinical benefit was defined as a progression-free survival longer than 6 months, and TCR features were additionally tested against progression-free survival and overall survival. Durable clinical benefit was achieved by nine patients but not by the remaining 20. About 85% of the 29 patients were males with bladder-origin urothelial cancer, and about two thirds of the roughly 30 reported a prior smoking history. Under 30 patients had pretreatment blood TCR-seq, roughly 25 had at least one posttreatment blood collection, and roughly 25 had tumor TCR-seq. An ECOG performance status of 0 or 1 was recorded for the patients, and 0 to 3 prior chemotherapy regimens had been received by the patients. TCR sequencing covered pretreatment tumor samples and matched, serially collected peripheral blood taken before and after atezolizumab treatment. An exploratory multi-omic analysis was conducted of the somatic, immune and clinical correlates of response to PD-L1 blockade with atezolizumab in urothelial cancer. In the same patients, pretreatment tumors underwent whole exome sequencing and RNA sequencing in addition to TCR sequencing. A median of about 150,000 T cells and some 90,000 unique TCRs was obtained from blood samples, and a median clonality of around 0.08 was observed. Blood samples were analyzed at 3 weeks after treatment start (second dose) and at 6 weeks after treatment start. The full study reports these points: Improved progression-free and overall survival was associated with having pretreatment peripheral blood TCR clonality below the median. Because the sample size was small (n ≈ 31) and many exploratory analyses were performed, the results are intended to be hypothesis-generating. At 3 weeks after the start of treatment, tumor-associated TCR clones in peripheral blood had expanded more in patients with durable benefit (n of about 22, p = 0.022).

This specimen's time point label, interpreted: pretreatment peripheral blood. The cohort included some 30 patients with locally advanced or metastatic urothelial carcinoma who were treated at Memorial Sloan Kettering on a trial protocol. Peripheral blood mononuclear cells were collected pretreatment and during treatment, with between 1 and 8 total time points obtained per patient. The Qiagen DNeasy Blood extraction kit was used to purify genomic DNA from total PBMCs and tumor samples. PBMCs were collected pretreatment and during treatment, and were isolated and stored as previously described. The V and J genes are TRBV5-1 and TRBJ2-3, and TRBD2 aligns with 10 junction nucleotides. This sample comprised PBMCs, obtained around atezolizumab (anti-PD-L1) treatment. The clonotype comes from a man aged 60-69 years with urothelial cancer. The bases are TGCGCCAGCAGCTTGGCCCTAGCGGGAGCAGATACGCAGTATTTT. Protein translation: CASSLALAGADTQYF. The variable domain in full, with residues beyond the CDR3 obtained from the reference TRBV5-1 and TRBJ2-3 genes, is KAGVTQTPRYLIKTRGQQVTLSCSPISGHRSVSWYQQTPGQGLQFLFEYFSETQRNKGNFPGRFSGRQFSNSRSEMNVSTLELGDSALYLCASSLALAGADTQYFGPGTRLTVL.